The T cell receptor (beta chain) described here comes from a study of T cells expressing NK-cell markers. About this clonotype itself: No antigen is known for it.

The CDR3 runs 22 residues. Germline V gene sequence: CDR1 SGHTA, CDR2 FQGNSA. Study-level points and caveats: The same clonotypes also predominated in the CD3+CD56-NKG2C+ fraction of four donors.

Researchers built TCR beta cDNA using 5'RACE template switching with UMIs. TCRdb reanalyzed the 5' RACE reads and collapses them to one entry per CDR3 protein, without DNA. The sample's table shows some 500,000 distinct CDR3 sequences. The TCR comes from a woman aged 50 to 65 in good health. The sample comprised blood T cells: a sorted CD56 or NKG2C T cell subset, CD4+ or CD8+ T cells, or bulk PBMC T cells (not recorded which). The chain has TRBV7-2 and TRBJ2-2; TCRdb's D gene call, TRBD2, goes unchecked for lack of DNA. CDR3 amino acids: CASSLVGFGAFGRAPNTGELFF.